The present TCR beta chain was sequenced within a study of shared clonotypes between healthy human individuals (dated by TCRdb to the early 2020s). Regarding the research as a whole: The cohort included a few men and a couple of women between 18 and 49 years of age. Libraries were prepared and TCR repertoires were sequenced by different laboratories using diverse techniques, in order to increase sequencing depth and limit assay-specific biases. For each donor, CD4 naive and CD4 memory were each run on three plates, CD8 naive on two plates, and CD8 memory on one plate. The study deeply sequenced blood TCR repertoires of roughly five healthy adults to estimate repertoire size and the extent of clonotype sharing between individuals. Per donor, leukapheresis produced somewhere between about 0.94 and 9.5 billion PBMCs. What the research found in general, with its limitations: Compared with non-shared clonotypes, the clonotypes found in all four sorted-subset donors had higher generation probabilities. Because the study included only a small number of donors, the genetic and exposure-history diversity represented was limited. Even with the large sequencing depth, rarefaction of the sorted-subset datasets indicated that sequencing was incomplete. Estimated clonotype richness was generally larger for naive than for memory subsets. Pairwise subsampling led to the expectation that sequencing depth would affect the degree of clonotype sharing among donors. Sharing across a few donors was observed for about 5% of naive CD4, over 3% of naive CD8, 2.3% of memory CD4, and around 0.4% of memory CD8 clonotypes. Only blood was sampled, and tissue TCR repertoires likely differ from those in blood.

CDR1 and CDR2 are read off the germline V gene as MNHNS and SASEGT. The CDR3 holds 15 amino acids from the cysteine to the phenylalanine. Here the CDR3 DNA is all that survives: 45 bases in frame from base 1. V loses 0 bases, J loses 3 bases, and the germline ends lie 9 bases apart. Using the deep immunoSEQ assay, TCR CDR3 regions were amplified from genomic DNA by multiplex PCR. Genomic DNA extracted from each cell subset was distributed evenly over all wells of several immunoSEQ 96-well plates, and each plate served as one replicate. For sorted subsets, each replicate PCR was loaded with 150 to 250 ng genomic DNA, equivalent to about 33,000 T cell genomes. Purified libraries were quantified with a Qubit 3.0 fluorometer, sized on a Bioanalyzer 2100, and re-quantified with the KAPA Library Quantification kit. A separate single-read 150-cycle Illumina NextSeq 550 flow cell was used to sequence each immunoSEQ 96-well plate. Regarding the original processing steps: The immunoSEQ output contained only junctional sequences without quality scores, so filtering could not match that applied to full-length reads. Sequences were annotated with PyIR, a Python wrapper for IgBLAST v1.9, using IMGT germline references to assign V/J genes and CDR3. Reads with weak V/J assignments (E-value above 1e-6), missing CDR3, stop codons, out-of-frame junctions, or ambiguous translated residues were removed. V3J clonotypes were defined as sequences sharing the same inferred V gene, J gene, and CDR3 amino acid sequence. Percentage overlap between repertoires was computed as shared unique clonotypes divided by the size of the smaller repertoire. Three approaches were used to assess repertoire richness: RTK rarefaction, the Chao1 estimator, and Recon v2.1 estimates of unobserved clonotypes. Generation probabilities were computed with OLGA for all TCRbeta clonotypes obtained by the gDNA method from a few donors. The table was pulled from immuneACCESS by TCRdb, which kept in-frame rearrangements only. Such tables lose some clones; where checked, under half of the loss comes from unresolved V genes, and the rest has no known cause. For V, J and clone size, that table is used; D and trimming come from the DNA. The sample table shows over 2 million clones, and under 95% are seen once. The leading ten clones occupy approximately 0.4% of the sample.

This clone was recorded once. Its recognized antigen is unknown. The sample holds no much larger clone one base away, and base qualities are not on file. The donors were healthy, HIV-negative adults who had no recently reported acute infections or vaccinations. All donors were Caucasian adults living in Nashville, Tennessee, USA. CD4+ T cells were enriched through magnetic negative selection, after which naive cells were positively selected on CD45RA and the remaining negative fraction served as the memory subset. Blood was obtained by leukapheresis, after which PBMCs were separated by Ficoll-Histopaque density gradient centrifugation and cryopreserved in liquid nitrogen vapor phase. Analytical flow cytometry was used to check the purity and quantity of every magnetically sorted T cell population. Genomic DNA was isolated from each sorted fraction and quantified by UV absorbance on a Nanodrop 2000c.

The sequence was collected from a young man in good health. Some clones in this sample may be carry-over from other donors' samples. Sequenced sample: naive CD4+ T cells from PBMCs. What this sample's cell subset or site label stands for: CD45RA+ positively selected. The rearranged segments are TRBV6-1 and TRBJ1-5; the D gene remains uncertain. The nucleotide sequence reads TGTGCCAGCAGTGAAGCTTGGCAGTACAATCAGCCCCAGCATTTT. Translated, it reads CASSEAWQYNQPQHF.